The present T cell receptor beta chain was sequenced within a study of T cell responses to AZD1222 COVID-19 vaccine. Profiling relied on immunoSEQ multiplex PCR, and the TCRdb table lists in-frame clones only, not all of them. Seen here are over 150,000 clones, approximately 94% observed once, and the top ten hold more than 1.5%. The V and J ends lost 4 bases and 3 bases, in that order; junction bases with no gene match: 7. CDR1 and CDR2 from the germline V gene are SNHLY and FYNNEI. This CDR3 has 15 residues. Only one count was recorded for this clone. Its antigen is still unknown. Findings and limits, study-wide: Among those given AZD1222, only six or seven were seropositive at baseline. Recipients of two AZD1222 doses showed rising Spike-specific TCR breadth and depth. Samples come after the peak T cell response, not at day 14.

The rearrangement uses TRBV2 and TRBJ2-5; 8 bases match TRBD2. The starting material was peripheral blood, obtained 28 days after the second AZD1222 dose. This clonotype was obtained from an adult who received the AZD1222 COVID-19 vaccine. The CDR3 region is CASSALRGAKETQYF. The CDR3 nucleotides are TGTGCCAGCAGTGCTCTGCGGGGGGCCAAAGAGACCCAGTACTTC.